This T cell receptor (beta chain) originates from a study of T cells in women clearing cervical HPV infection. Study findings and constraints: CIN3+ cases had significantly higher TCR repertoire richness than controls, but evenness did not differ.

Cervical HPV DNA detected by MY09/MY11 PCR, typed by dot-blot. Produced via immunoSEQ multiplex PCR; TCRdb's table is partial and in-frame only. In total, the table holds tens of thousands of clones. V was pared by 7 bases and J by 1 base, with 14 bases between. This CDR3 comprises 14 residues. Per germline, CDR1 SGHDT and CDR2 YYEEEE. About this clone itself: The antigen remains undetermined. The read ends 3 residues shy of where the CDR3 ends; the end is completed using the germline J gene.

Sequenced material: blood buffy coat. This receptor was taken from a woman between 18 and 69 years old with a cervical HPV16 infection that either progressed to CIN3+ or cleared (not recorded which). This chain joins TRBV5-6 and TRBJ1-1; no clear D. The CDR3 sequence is CASAERLPNTEAFF. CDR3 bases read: TGTGCCAGCGCAGAGAGGCTCCCGAACACTGAA. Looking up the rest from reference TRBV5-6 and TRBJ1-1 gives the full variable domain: DAGVTQSPTHLIKTRGQQVTLRCSPKSGHDTVSWYQQALGQGPQFIFQYYEEEERQRGNFPDRFSGHQFPNYSSELNVNALLLGDSALYLCASAERLPNTEAFFGQGTRLTVV.